This is a list of T cell receptor beta chains from one sample in a study of blood T cell repertoires in COVID-19. TCRdb's table, derived via immunoSEQ multiplex PCR, lists solely in-frame clones and lacks some. This table holds some 150,000 clones, 87% found once. Specimen: peripheral blood. The receptors here all came from a man aged 45-65 years with active COVID-19. The CDR3 runs from the conserved cysteine through the conserved F or W. The D gene is left open where the match is weak. Rows may omit the clone size; those that give it use once, few, many or a size class.

j_gene | v_gene | d_gene | abundance | CDR3aa | CDR3nt
TRBJ2-6 | TRBV19 | . | once | CASQDTGANVLTF | TGTGCCAGTCAGGATACTGGGGCCAACGTCCTGACTTTC
TRBJ1-5 | TRBV27 | . | . | CASSPNLGPQGLGNQPQHF | TGTGCCAGCAGCCCTAACCTCGGTCCCCAGGGATTAGGCAATCAGCCCCAGCATTTT
TRBJ1-1 | TRBV12-5 | . | . | CASGHRAEAFF | TGTGCTAGTGGACACAGAGCTGAAGCTTTCTTT
TRBJ1-2 | TRBV15 | . | . | CATSRRTDYGYTF | TGTGCCACCAGCAGAAGGACAGACTATGGCTACACCTTC
TRBJ1-3 | TRBV6-1 | . | . | CASSEWRGNTIYF | TGTGCCAGCAGTGAATGGAGGGGAAACACCATATATTTT
TRBJ2-1 | TRBV9 | TRBD2 | . | CASSVGSGGAYNEQFF | TGTGCCAGCAGCGTAGGCAGCGGGGGGGCCTACAATGAGCAGTTCTTC
TRBJ2-1 | TRBV9 | . | . | CASSVDRRYNEQFF | TGTGCCAGCAGCGTAGACAGGCGATACAATGAGCAGTTCTTC
TRBJ1-5 | TRBV2 | TRBD1 | once | CASSATGVINQPQHF | TGTGCCAGCAGTGCGACAGGGGTGATCAATCAGCCCCAGCATTTT
TRBJ1-2 | TRBV4-1 | . | . | CASSQDSGNYGYTF | TGCGCCAGCAGCCAAGATTCAGGAAACTATGGCTACACCTTC
TRBJ2-7 | TRBV7-8 | TRBD1 | . | CASSLVGQGEQYF | TGTGCCAGCAGCTTAGTGGGACAGGGCGAGCAGTACTTC
TRBJ2-3 | TRBV12-2 | . | once | CASRPNRGRDLTDTQYF | TGTGCAAGTCGCCCCAACAGGGGGCGGGATCTCACAGATACGCAGTATTTT